The clone carrying this TCR beta chain showed up just a few times. Its antigen is still unknown. Through a sample-barcoded 5' primer and a J-beta primer mix, a second PCR was run for about 6 to 12 cycles. TCRdb reprocessed the 5' RACE reads via MiXCR and lists one record per CDR3 protein. The sample contains roughly 1.5 million distinct CDR3 sequences, 35% to 45% of which appear only once. This specimen belongs to a study of blood T cells in healthy people across ages. Study-wide results and limits: It was not known whether donors were CMV positive (a possible confounder of expanded clonotype changes).

Germline-derived CDR1 and CDR2 are LGHDT and YNNKEL (reference sequence). Trimming left V 7 bases short and J 3 bases short, with 15 bases between. The CDR3 covers 15 residues. The chain recombines TRBV3-1 with TRBJ1-4; D unresolved. The receptor's source is a woman aged 18 to 35 in good health. Source material: blood. The CDR3 spells CASTSLREANEKLFF. The CDR3, as DNA: TGTGCCAGCACCTCCTTGAGGGAGGCTAATGAAAAACTGTTTTTT.